This TCR beta chain appears in the sequencing data of a study of early stage breast cancer tumors. Study-wide results and limits: Tumors had roughly 2.4-fold higher T cell density and higher clonality than adjacent normal breast tissue.

Comments on this clone: Its antigen is currently unknown.

Only in-frame clones appear in the TCRdb table, and some are missing; sequencing was by immunoSEQ multiplex PCR. The sample lists under 20,000 clones; 80% to 90% were seen once. Germline V gives CDR1 SQVTM, CDR2 ANQGSEA. The V segment lost 3 bases and the J segment 2 bases; nucleotides outside the gene matches: 2. There are 13 residues in the CDR3. What was sequenced was blood. The rearrangement uses TRBV29-1 and TRBJ2-3; the match to TRBD1 covers 7 bases. The sequence was collected from a person aged 65 to 79 with breast cancer. The CDR3: CSVDRGSTDTQYF. CDR3 DNA: TGCAGCGTTGACAGGGGGTCCACAGATACGCAGTATTTT.